One sample yielded the 28 T cell receptor beta chains listed below, sequenced in a study of shared T cell receptors in the human thymus. The data were produced by immunoSEQ multiplex PCR, yet TCRdb's version contains in-frame clones alone and is incomplete. The sample yields approximately 660,000 clones, around nine tenths seen once. The same sample was also used in a study of human thymus T cells.

The sample was thymocytes. The receptor set was obtained from a boy under two years old with a congenital heart defect.

The chain uses TRBV28 and TRBJ2-5, with D perhaps matching TRBD1 (5 bases). V shed 2 bases and J shed 4 bases, with 14 bases lying between them. Germline V gene sequence: CDR1 MDHEN, CDR2 SYDVKM. The CDR3 covers 15 residues. CDR3 in DNA: TGTGCCAGCAGTTTAGGTGCAGGGAAGGGAGAGACCCAGTACTTC. Amino acids: CASSLGAGKGETQYF.

V is TRBV5-1 and J is TRBJ2-4, with TRBD2 matching over 7 bases. The V segment lost 6 bases and the J segment 0 bases; nucleotides outside the gene matches: 3. The CDR3 extends over 14 amino acids. CDR1 is SGHRS, CDR2 YFSETQ, per germline. CDR3 DNA sequence: TGCGCCAGCATGGGCGGGGGAGCCAAAAACATTCAGTACTTC. This codes for CASMGGGAKNIQYF.

The chain has TRBV19 and TRBJ2-1; TRBD1 aligns across 9 bases. Trimming removed 10 bases from V and 4 bases from J; junction bases left unmatched: 2. Germline V gene lookup returns CDR1 LNHDA and CDR2 SQIVND (reference sequence). The CDR3 is made up of 12 amino acids. CDR3 region: CATGTGYNEQFF. Here the CDR3 DNA reads TGTGCCACCGGGACAGGGTACAATGAGCAGTTCTTC. Based on the CDR3 plus reference TRBV19 and TRBJ2-1, the full variable domain is DGGITQSPKYLFRKEGQNVTLSCEQNLNHDAMYWYRQDPGQGLRLIYYSQIVNDFQKGDIAEGYSVSREKKESFPLTVTSAQKNPTAFYLCATGTGYNEQFFGPGTRLTVL.

Of note for this clone: Other DNA variants within this sample encode the same CDR3. This rearrangement joins TRBV11-2 to TRBJ2-7; TRBD1 matches 7 bases. The J segment lost 7 bases and the V segment lost 5 bases, leaving 11 bases of the junction unmatched. The germline V gene encodes CDR1 SGHAT and CDR2 FQNNGV. This CDR3 has 14 amino acids. CDR3 in DNA: TGTGCCAGCAGCCCCCAGGACAGGAGCTATGAGCAGTACTTC. Translating it yields CASSPQDRSYEQYF.

The CDR3 region has the DNA TGTGCCAGTGGGGGGAGGGGGACCGGGGAGCTGTTTTTT. This gives the protein CASGGRGTGELFF. This chain uses TRBV11-3 with TRBJ2-2, with D perhaps matching TRBD2 (7 bases). Looked up from germline, CDR1 is SGHNT and CDR2 is YENEEA. This CDR3 has 13 amino acids. The germline V and J ends were trimmed by 9 bases and 5 bases, with 13 bases remaining between them.

The chain is built from TRBV28 and TRBJ2-7, with TRBD2 matching over 13 bases. The germline gives CDR1 MDHEN, CDR2 SYDVKM. The CDR3 spans 15 residues. Trimming at V came to 4 bases and at J to 1 base, leaving 1 base not matched to a gene. CDR3 in amino acids: CASSSGLAGSYEQYF. CDR3 DNA sequence: TGTGCCAGCAGTTCGGGACTAGCGGGGTCCTACGAGCAGTACTTC.

The chain uses TRBV7-8 and TRBJ2-5; 7 nucleotides align to TRBD1. The germline V gene encodes CDR1 SGHVS and CDR2 FQNEAQ. The ends lost 4 bases at V and 2 bases at J; junction bases unmatched: 7. The CDR3 is 15 amino acids. The CDR3 loop is CASSWPTGLQETQYF. The DNA of the CDR3 is TGTGCCAGCAGCTGGCCGACAGGGCTTCAAGAGACCCAGTACTTC.

The chain uses TRBV2 and TRBJ2-1; 14 nucleotides agree with TRBD2. CDR3 length: 19 residues. The germline gives CDR1 SNHLY, CDR2 FYNNEI. V gave up 6 bases and J gave up 7 bases; unmatched junction bases: 17. CDR3 DNA: TGTGCCAGCAGGGCGGGGACTAGCGGGAGACTGAACCGTGAAAATGAGCAGTTCTTC. This encodes CASRAGTSGRLNRENEQFF.

V is TRBV4-2 and J is TRBJ2-3; 9 bases fit TRBD1. The CDR3 has 16 amino acids. Germline CDR1 and CDR2: LGHNA and YNFKEQ. After removal of 0 bases from V and 3 bases from J, the junction contained 4 bases not matched to a gene. This chain's CDR3 is CASSQDRGTGTDTQYF. CDR3 sequence (DNA): TGTGCCAGCAGCCAAGATCGTGGGACAGGGACAGATACGCAGTATTTT.

CDR3 DNA sequence: TGCGCCAGCAGGCGACTAGCGGGAGGGACCTACAATGAGCAGTTCTTC. Amino acids: CASRRLAGGTYNEQFF. This sequence joins TRBV5-1 and TRBJ2-1; 14 nucleotides align to TRBD2. V shed 5 bases and J 2 bases; nucleotides not matched to a gene: 3. The CDR3 extends over 16 amino acids. Germline V gene data show CDR1 as SGHRS and CDR2 as YFSETQ.

This clone has just one count. The chain recombines TRBV4-1 with TRBJ1-1; 9 nucleotides agree with TRBD1. CDR3 length: 17 amino acids. V trimming: 0 bases; J trimming: 9 bases; junction bases outside the gene matches: 14. Looked up from germline, CDR1 is MGHRA and CDR2 is YSYEKL. CDR3 region: CASSQDRPDRGEKKAFF. DNA of the CDR3: TGCGCCAGCAGCCAAGATCGGCCGGACAGGGGAGAGAAAAAAGCTTTCTTT.

The CDR3 reads CASSDSATQGSADTQYF. The CDR3 DNA reads as TGCGCCAGCAGTGATTCGGCCACGCAGGGGTCGGCAGATACGCAGTATTTT. V usage is TRBV10-1 and J usage is TRBJ2-3; tentatively, D is TRBD1 (6 bases). Trimming took off 3 bases at V and 4 bases at J, with 20 bases between the two ends. The CDR3 sequence is 17 residues long. Germline loops: CDR1 WNHNN, CDR2 SYGVQD (reference sequence).

CDR3: CASSPTGSGEQYF. Written as DNA, the CDR3 is TGTGCCAGCAGCCCTACAGGCTCGGGCGAGCAGTACTTC. The chain couples TRBV14 to TRBJ2-7; D may be TRBD1 (5 bases). Trimming cost V 4 bases and J 6 bases, with 13 bases left between them. CDR3 length: 13 residues. Germline values: CDR1 SGHDN, CDR2 FVKESK.

The chain carries TRBV29-1 and TRBJ2-3; D remains unclear. The CDR3 covers 13 residues. CDR1 and CDR2 (germline): SQVTM, ANQGSEA. Trimming shortened V by 5 bases and J by 5 bases, and 14 bases separated the two germline ends. In DNA, the CDR3 is TGCAGCGTTCACCTTGAGACAAGAGATACGCAGTATTTT. This gives the protein CSVHLETRDTQYF.

The chain couples TRBV9 to TRBJ2-7; D uncertain. CDR3 size: 15 residues. V was shortened by 0 bases and J by 1 base, with 11 bases between the two germline ends. CDR1 and CDR2 from the germline V gene are SGDLS and YYNGEE. CDR3 in amino acids: CASSVDSPRSYEQYF. The CDR3 bases are TGTGCCAGCAGCGTAGATAGTCCTCGATCCTACGAGCAGTACTTC.

Only one count was recorded for this clone. The chain couples TRBV6-1 to TRBJ2-5; TRBD2 matches 7 bases. Germline-derived CDR1 and CDR2 are MNHNS and SASEGT. The CDR3 extends over 16 amino acids. J was trimmed by 2 bases and V by 3 bases; bases with no gene match: 9. CDR3 loop: CASSDRASGAQETQYF. Here the CDR3 DNA reads TGTGCCAGCAGTGATAGGGCTAGCGGAGCACAAGAGACCCAGTACTTC.

This clone was picked up one time. The J gene is TRBJ2-7, the V gene TRBV12-2; the D call of TRBD2 is as the table states it, not checked on the DNA. TRBV12-2 is classified as a pseudogene. The CDR3 sequence is 15 residues long. CDR3 protein: CASRFSSGRINEQYF. As DNA, the CDR3 is TGTGCAAGTCGCTTCTCTAGCGGGAGAATCAACGAGCAGTACTTC.

The genes are TRBV29-1 and TRBJ2-1; a weak D match, TRBD2 (5 bases). The CDR3 spans 12 residues. Germline V gene data show CDR1 as SQVTM and CDR2 as ANQGSEA. Trimming took 4 bases from V and 6 from J, leaving 10 bases between them. The chain's CDR3 is CSVGTRANEQFF. For the CDR3, the DNA is TGCAGCGTTGGAACTAGGGCCAATGAGCAGTTCTTC.

This sequence joins TRBV5-6 and TRBJ2-7, with TRBD2 matching over 7 bases. The V and J ends lost 4 bases and 12 bases, in that order; junction bases with no gene match: 7. The CDR3 has 11 residues. The germline CDR1 and CDR2 sequences are SGHDT and YYEEEE. The CDR3 sequence is CASSGGGRAYF. The CDR3 coding sequence is TGTGCCAGCAGCGGGGGGGGTCGTGCGTACTTC.

This clone appeared a few times. The rearrangement joins TRBV5-6 to TRBJ1-5, with a weak D call TRBD1 (5 bases). This CDR3 is 14 amino acids long. CDR1 and CDR2 (germline): SGHDT, YYEEEE. Deletions cut 7 bases from V and 6 bases from J, with 17 bases between. CDR3 DNA: TGTGCCAGCCCCAACCGTCGGCAGGGTCAGCCCCAGCATTTT. Its protein product is CASPNRRQGQPQHF.

The rearrangement links TRBV5-1 to TRBJ2-7, with 9 bases aligning to TRBD2. This CDR3 is 16 amino acids long. CDR1 and CDR2 (germline): SGHRS, YFSETQ. V shed 0 bases, J shed 5 bases, and the junction held 9 bases outside the gene matches. The CDR3 region is CASSLVGGRECDEQYF. Written as DNA, the CDR3 is TGCGCCAGCAGCTTGGTGGGCGGGAGGGAGTGCGACGAGCAGTACTTC.

V and J are TRBV28 and TRBJ2-1, with 12 bases fitting TRBD2. CDR3 length: 16 amino acids. The trim removed 5 bases at V and 3 bases at J, leaving 5 bases unmatched. Germline-derived CDR1 and CDR2 are MDHEN and SYDVKM. CDR3 protein: CASSDRTSGVYNEQFF. The CDR3 DNA is TGTGCCAGCAGTGACAGGACTAGCGGGGTCTACAATGAGCAGTTCTTC.

The V call is TRBV4-3, the J call TRBJ2-1, with 8 positions matching TRBD2. Germline V gene data show CDR1 as LGHNA and CDR2 as YSLEER. This CDR3 has 17 residues. The V and J ends lost 4 bases and 2 bases, in that order; junction bases with no gene match: 10. The CDR3 DNA reads TGCGCCAGCAGCCGGAAGCAAGAGGGACTAGCCTACAATGAGCAGTTCTTC. Amino acids: CASSRKQEGLAYNEQFF.

In its sample, this clone was seen a few times. The gene calls are TRBV4-3 and TRBJ2-1, with D possibly matching TRBD1 (6 bases). The V end was cut by 0 bases, the J end by 1 base, with 13 bases between. This CDR3 is built from 17 residues. The V gene's germline CDR1 is LGHNA and CDR2 YSLEER. This chain's CDR3 is CASSQDRGDISYNEQFF. CDR3 nucleotides: TGCGCCAGCAGCCAAGATCGAGGGGACATTTCCTACAATGAGCAGTTCTTC.

The chain is built from TRBV7-9 and TRBJ1-3, with a weak D call TRBD1 (5 bases). This CDR3 has 18 amino acids. V lost 5 bases to trimming and J lost 2 bases, with 22 bases between them. CDR1 is SEHNR, CDR2 FQNEAQ, per germline (reference sequence). Here the CDR3 reads CASSTREPPGSPGNTIYF. The CDR3, as DNA: TGTGCCAGCAGCACCCGAGAACCCCCAGGGTCTCCTGGAAACACCATATATTTT.

The chain employs TRBV25-1 and TRBJ1-5; tentatively, D is TRBD1 (5 bases). The CDR3 contains 12 residues. From germline, CDR1 is MGHDK and CDR2 SYGVNS. The V and J ends lost 5 bases and 5 bases respectively, with 7 bases between them. In DNA form, the CDR3 reads TGTGCCAGCAGTAAGGGGTATCAGCCCCAGCATTTT. Encoded protein: CASSKGYQPQHF.

This clone was observed once. The rearrangement uses TRBV7-9 and TRBJ1-1, with D possibly matching TRBD1 (6 bases). The CDR3 runs to 12 residues. V shed 6 bases and J shed 9 bases, with 14 bases lying between them. CDR1 SEHNR and CDR2 FQNEAQ come from the germline V gene (reference sequence). The CDR3 is CASSSQGMKAFF. The CDR3 DNA reads as TGTGCCAGCAGTTCACAGGGTATGAAAGCTTTCTTT.

The CDR3 sequence: CASSLGQAPSTDTQYF. DNA for the CDR3: TGTGCCAGCAGTTTAGGGCAGGCCCCCAGCACAGATACGCAGTATTTT. The chain uses TRBV27 and TRBJ2-3; D uncertain. Trimming took off 2 bases at V and 0 bases at J, with 12 bases between the two ends. Germline V gene lookup returns CDR1 MNHEY and CDR2 SMNVEV (reference sequence). CDR3 length: 16 amino acids.